Listed below are T cell receptor beta chains from one sample, sequenced in a study of T cells in Graves' hyperthyroidism and ophthalmopathy. TCRdb reprocessed the multiplex PCR reads via MiXCR and lists one record per CDR3 protein. The data contain over 450,000 distinct CDR3 sequences, roughly an eighth of them singletons. The sample was blood. Receptors were obtained from a young woman with Graves' hyperthyroidism. CDR3s include the opening cysteine and the closing phenylalanine or tryptophan. D genes are given only for firm matches. A row's size may be missing; if present it is once, few, many or a size class.

many	TRBV6-1	TRBD2	TRBJ2-7	TGTGCCAGCAGTGAAGCGAGGCTAGCGGGAATCTACGAGCAGTACTTC	CASSEARLAGIYEQYF
many	TRBV12-3/TRBV12-4	NA	TRBJ1-2	TGTGCCAGCAGTTCCCGGGACTTACCCTTTAACTATGGCTACACCTTC	CASSSRDLPFNYGYTF
many	TRBV20-1	NA	TRBJ2-1	TGCAGTGCTAGAGAGGGAGGAAGGAGCTCCTACAATGAGCAGTTCTTC	CSAREGGRSSYNEQFF
NA	TRBV2	NA	TRBJ1-1	TGTGCCAGCCCGGGTCCTGAAGCTTTCTTT	CASPGPEAFF
many	TRBV12-3/TRBV12-4	NA	TRBJ1-4	TGTGCCAGCAGTTTCACCGGAGTAAATGAAAAACTGTTTTTT	CASSFTGVNEKLFF
many	TRBV2	TRBD2	TRBJ2-3	TGTGCCAGCAGTTCAAGCGGGAGGGATACGCAGTATTTT	CASSSSGRDTQYF
many	TRBV24-1	NA	TRBJ2-1	TGTGCCACCAGTGATCCACGGGAATCCTACAATGAGCAGTTCTTC	CATSDPRESYNEQFF
NA	TRBV10-2	NA	TRBJ2-1	TGCGCCAGCAGTGAACTCGGTGAGCAGTTCTTC	CASSELGEQFF
few	TRBV10-3	TRBD2	TRBJ2-1	TGTGCCATCAGGGGGACTAGCGGGAGATCTTACAATGAGCAGTTCTTC	CAIRGTSGRSYNEQFF
NA	TRBV5-1	TRBD2	TRBJ2-7	TGCGCCAGCAGCTGGGGGACTAGCGGCTCCTACGAGCAGTACTTC	CASSWGTSGSYEQYF
many	TRBV18	NA	TRBJ2-7	TGTGCCAGCTCACCACGGACGGATGGCTCCTACGAGCAGTACTTC	CASSPRTDGSYEQYF
many	TRBV11-2	TRBD2	TRBJ2-1	TGTGCCAGCAGCCCGACCTCTCCCACTAGCGGGAGCGCCACTGAGCAGTTCTTC	CASSPTSPTSGSATEQFF
NA	TRBV24-1	NA	TRBJ1-5	TGTGCCACCAGTGCCGCAGGGAGTCAGCCCCAGCATTTT	CATSAAGSQPQHF
NA	TRBV15	NA	TRBJ1-5	TGTGCCACCAGCAGAGATCGCGGGTCCGGAGGACCGAATCAGCCCCAGCATTTT	CATSRDRGSGGPNQPQHF
many	TRBV24-1	TRBD1	TRBJ2-7	TGTGCCACCAGTGACACCCGGGACAGGGGGCGATCCGAGCAGTACTTC	CATSDTRDRGRSEQYF
many	TRBV12-3/TRBV12-4	TRBD2	TRBJ2-3	TGTGCCAGCGGCAGGCGGGGGGGCCACACAGATACGCAGTATTTT	CASGRRGGHTDTQYF
many	TRBV9	NA	TRBJ2-5	TGTGCCAGCAGCGGGGAGGAGACCCAGTACTTC	CASSGEETQYF
many	TRBV19	TRBD1	TRBJ2-7	TGTGCCAGTAGTTTAGGGGCCGGGACAGCCTACGAGCAGTACTTC	CASSLGAGTAYEQYF
NA	TRBV27	NA	TRBJ1-2	TGTGCCAGCAGTTTTAATTTTAATTCCGCAGGGTCCTATGGCTACACCTTC	CASSFNFNSAGSYGYTF
few	TRBV19	NA	TRBJ2-1	TGTGCCAGTAGTAAGATGGATGAGCAGTTCTTC	CASSKMDEQFF
NA	TRBV12-5	NA	TRBJ2-3	TGTGCTTCCCCGGACAGCGCAGATACGCAGTATTTT	CASPDSADTQYF
many	TRBV20-1	NA	TRBJ2-3	TGCAGTGCTAGACGGGGACCGCGGATTAACACAGATACGCAGTATTTT	CSARRGPRINTDTQYF
many	TRBV3-1	TRBD2	TRBJ2-3	TGTGCCAGCACCACAAGATCGGGCCCTAGCGGGAGGGCCGACGCAGATACGCAGTATTTT	CASTTRSGPSGRADADTQYF
many	TRBV20-1	TRBD2	TRBJ2-1	TGCAGTGCTAGAGGACTAGCTTTCACCTACAATGAGCAGTTCTTC	CSARGLAFTYNEQFF
NA	TRBV20-1	TRBD1	TRBJ1-5	TGCAGTGCTAGAGGCCGGGACAGGGTCGAACAGCCCCAGCATTTT	CSARGRDRVEQPQHF
few	TRBV7-9	TRBD1	TRBJ2-1	TGTGCCAGCAGCTTAGGAGCTGGGGGACAGGGGTGGAATGAGCAGTTCTTC	CASSLGAGGQGWNEQFF
many	TRBV6-1	TRBD1	TRBJ1-1	TGTGCCAGCACAGACAGGGGGAACACTGAAGCTTTCTTT	CASTDRGNTEAFF
few	TRBV7-3	NA	TRBJ2-3	TGTGCCAGCAGCTTAATCCCGACAGCCACAGATACGCAGTATTTT	CASSLIPTATDTQYF
many	TRBV2	NA	TRBJ1-1	TGTGCCAGCAGTGGCGACACACCCGGGGGAGCTTTCTTT	CASSGDTPGGAFF
NA	TRBV5-1	TRBD1	TRBJ2-1	TGCGCCAGCAGCCTATCGGGACAGGGGGACTACAATGAGCAGTTCTTC	CASSLSGQGDYNEQFF
NA	TRBV7-2	TRBD2	TRBJ2-3	TGTGCCAGCAGCCTACCTATTAGCGGGAGGGCGACAGATACGCAGTATTTT	CASSLPISGRATDTQYF
many	TRBV2	NA	TRBJ1-1	TGTGCCAGCATCCAGGGATCGGGCACTGAAGCTTTCTTT	CASIQGSGTEAFF
many	TRBV15	NA	TRBJ1-2	TGTGCCACCAGCATGGATCGCCCACTCTATGGCTACACCTTC	CATSMDRPLYGYTF
many	TRBV11-3	NA	TRBJ2-1	TGTGCCAGCAGCTTTTTTTCCGCCTCCTACAATGAGCAGTTCTTC	CASSFFSASYNEQFF
NA	TRBV7-3	NA	TRBJ2-2	TGTGCCAGCAGCACGACAGGAGACACCGGGGAGCTGTTTTTT	CASSTTGDTGELFF
many	TRBV20-1	NA	TRBJ1-5	TGCAGTGCTAGGCAGGATCTGAATAGCAATCAGCCCCAGCATTTT	CSARQDLNSNQPQHF
many	TRBV27	NA	TRBJ2-1	TGTGCCAGCAGTTTACAGGGGTTCTACAATGAGCAGTTCTTC	CASSLQGFYNEQFF
many	TRBV18	TRBD1	TRBJ2-5	TGTGCCAGCTCCCCGAGGGCAGGACAGGTCCAAGAGACCCAGTACTTC	CASSPRAGQVQETQYF
NA	TRBV12-3/TRBV12-4	TRBD1	TRBJ2-2	TGTGCCAGCAGAGGGGACAGGGCGAGAACCGGGGAGCTGTTTTTT	CASRGDRARTGELFF
few	TRBV7-9	NA	TRBJ2-3	TGTGCCAGCAGCCCTGTCGGACAGCTTACAGATACGCAGTATTTT	CASSPVGQLTDTQYF
NA	TRBV19	TRBD2	TRBJ2-7	TGTGCCAGTAGTACTAGCGGGAGGGCCAGGTTTCACGAGCAGTACTTC	CASSTSGRARFHEQYF
many	TRBV10-3	TRBD1	TRBJ2-5	TGTGCCATCAGTGAGTCCATGACAGGGTACCAAGAGACCCAGTACTTC	CAISESMTGYQETQYF
few	TRBV7-2	NA	TRBJ2-1	TGTGCCAGCACCTCCGGGGGTACCCGAACGTTCTTC	CASTSGGTRTFF
many	TRBV6-2/TRBV6-3	NA	TRBJ1-2	TGTGCCAGCGCCCACGCGGCTTTCGGCTATGGCTACACCTTC	CASAHAAFGYGYTF
many	TRBV5-1	NA	TRBJ2-1	TGCGCCAGCAGGTTTGTAGGGAACGACGAGCAGTTCTTC	CASRFVGNDEQFF